This is a list of T cell receptor beta chains from one sample in a study of post-analysis software for immune sequencing data. Using its own MiXCR run on the PCR reads, TCRdb lists one record per CDR3 protein. The sample has 380,000 or so distinct CDR3 sequences, 30% to 45% seen once. The source material was blood. The receptors were gathered from a girl aged 5-17 years with multiple sclerosis. Each CDR3 is given with its conserved first and last residue. A D gene is named only where the DNA matches it firmly. A row's size may be missing; if present it is once, few, many or a size class.

d_gene	v_gene	j_gene	abundance	CDR3nt	CDR3aa
.	TRBV6-1	TRBJ1-2	.	TGTGCCAGCAGTGTAGCAGGGTGGGACTATGGCTACACCTTC	CASSVAGWDYGYTF
.	TRBV7-2	TRBJ1-5	.	TGTGCCAGCAGCTTAGGTTTCACCAATCAGCCCCAGCATTTT	CASSLGFTNQPQHF
.	TRBV4-1	TRBJ1-2	few	TGCGCCAGCAGCCAACCCCTCCAGGCGGGTAACTATGGCTACACCTTC	CASSQPLQAGNYGYTF
TRBD1	TRBV6-6	TRBJ1-2	once	TGTGCCAGCAGGACTTCCGGGACAGGGGTTGGCTACACCTTC	CASRTSGTGVGYTF
.	TRBV5-1	TRBJ1-2	many	TGCGCCAGCAGCTTGGATATCGGTCCCACTAACTATGGCTACACCTTC	CASSLDIGPTNYGYTF
.	TRBV3-1	TRBJ2-2	.	TGTGCCAGCAGCCAAAGGGGCGCAACCGGGGAGCTGTTTTTT	CASSQRGATGELFF
.	TRBV12-3/TRBV12-4	TRBJ2-6	.	TGTGCCAGCAGTCCTCACTCTTTGGTGTCTGGGGCCAACGTCCTGACTTTC	CASSPHSLVSGANVLTF
.	TRBV29-1	TRBJ2-7	few	TGCAGCGCCCGAGGACAGAATCCCTACGAGCAGTACTTC	CSARGQNPYEQYF
.	TRBV28	TRBJ2-5	few	TGTGCCCGCACCCGGACAGACCAAGAGACCCAGTACTTC	CARTRTDQETQYF
.	TRBV6-6	TRBJ1-4	few	TGTGCCAGCTTTCGTCGGGTGCGGGAAAAACTGTTTTTT	CASFRRVREKLFF
TRBD2	TRBV6-2/TRBV6-3	TRBJ2-4	few	TGTGCCAGCAGTAAGAGCGGGGGATTAGCCAAAAACATTCAGTACTTC	CASSKSGGLAKNIQYF
.	TRBV18	TRBJ2-7	.	TGTGCCCGCTCACCACCGGTGTTGAGCCACGAGCAGTACTTC	CARSPPVLSHEQYF
.	TRBV9	TRBJ2-7	few	TGTGCCAGCAGCGTAGCCCCGGGACTCCACTACGAGCAGTACTTC	CASSVAPGLHYEQYF
.	TRBV13	TRBJ1-2	few	TGTGCCAGCAGCCCGGAGTCGTGGCAGGTCTATGGCTACACCTTC	CASSPESWQVYGYTF
.	TRBV6-5	TRBJ2-7	.	TGTGCCAGCAGTTTATACAGGGACGGTTACAATGAGCAGTACTTC	CASSLYRDGYNEQYF
.	TRBV12-3/TRBV12-4	TRBJ2-5	.	TGTGCCAGCAGTTTAATCGGTGCGGGGACCGGGCGGGCCCAGTACTTC	CASSLIGAGTGRAQYF
.	TRBV2	TRBJ2-7	.	TGTGCCAGCAGGGTGGACGGGACACTCTCCTACGAGCAGTACTTC	CASRVDGTLSYEQYF
.	TRBV4-2	TRBJ2-7	.	TGTGCCAGCAGCCAAGATTACACCCTTAGCTCCTACGAGCAGTACTTC	CASSQDYTLSSYEQYF
.	TRBV5-1	TRBJ1-1	.	TGCGCCAGCAGAACTCACGGGTACACTGAAGCTTTCTTT	CASRTHGYTEAFF
.	TRBV29-1	TRBJ1-2	.	TGCAGCGTTGAGGCAGATCCAGGGTATGGTGGCTACACCTTC	CSVEADPGYGGYTF
TRBD1	TRBV7-2	TRBJ2-5	.	TGTGCCAGCAGCCCCACAGGGGACGGTCGAGAGACCCAGTACTTC	CASSPTGDGRETQYF
TRBD2	TRBV20-1	TRBJ2-3	.	TGCAGTGCTAGAGATCTCTGGGCTAGCGGGGGGGTGGGAGATACGCAGTATTTT	CSARDLWASGGVGDTQYF
.	TRBV30	TRBJ2-7	.	TGTGCCTGGAGTGTAGGCGGCGTGAGCTACGAGCAGTACTTC	CAWSVGGVSYEQYF
.	TRBV20-1	TRBJ2-5	few	TGCAGTGCTAGTCGACCTAACAATAGGGAGACCCAGTACTTC	CSASRPNNRETQYF
.	TRBV12-3/TRBV12-4	TRBJ1-1	.	TGTGCCAGCAGTCCCCCTTCCCAGGGGCAGGGCACTGAAGCTTTCTTT	CASSPPSQGQGTEAFF
.	TRBV12-3/TRBV12-4	TRBJ1-2	few	TGTGCCAGCAGTTTAAGGGTAGGCTATGGCTACACCTTC	CASSLRVGYGYTF
TRBD2	TRBV7-9	TRBJ2-3	few	TGCGCCAGCAGCTCCGGGGGACTAGCGGGGATGACAGATACGCAGTATTTT	CASSSGGLAGMTDTQYF
.	TRBV5-1	TRBJ2-1	few	TGCGCCAGCAGCTTTGCAGAAATACAGTTCTTC	CASSFAEIQFF
.	TRBV7-2	TRBJ2-7	.	TGTGCCAGCAGCTTAGTTGGCAGGGACCACGAGCAGTACTTC	CASSLVGRDHEQYF
TRBD1	TRBV6-2/TRBV6-3	TRBJ2-7	.	TGTGCCAGCAGTCTACTGGGACAGGAAGCCTACGAGCAGTACTTC	CASSLLGQEAYEQYF
TRBD1	TRBV6-2/TRBV6-3	TRBJ2-1	.	TGTGCCAGCAGTCTTCTCGGACAGGGAGGTATTGAGCAGTTCTTC	CASSLLGQGGIEQFF
.	TRBV20-1	TRBJ1-1	few	TGCAGTGCGCTCGGCCTGATGAACACTGAAGCTTTCTTT	CSALGLMNTEAFF
TRBD1	TRBV12-5	TRBJ2-5	few	TGTGCTAGTGGCCAAGGGACAGCCCAAGAGACCCAGTACTTC	CASGQGTAQETQYF
.	TRBV4-2	TRBJ1-4	few	TGTGCCAGCAGCCATGGTTTAGGGCTGTTTTTT	CASSHGLGLFF
.	TRBV7-9	TRBJ1-1	few	TGTGCCAGCAGGTCCGGGAGTATGAACACTGAAGCTTTCTTT	CASRSGSMNTEAFF
.	TRBV18	TRBJ2-3	few	TGTGCCAGCTCAGAAGGCGGAGATACGCAGTATTTT	CASSEGGDTQYF
.	TRBV25-1	TRBJ2-5	many	TGTGCCAGCAGTGAAGAGCAGGTGCAGTACTTC	CASSEEQVQYF
.	TRBV5-1	TRBJ2-1	.	TGCGCCAGCAGCTTGGGGCAGGGGTACTACAATGAGCAGTTCTTC	CASSLGQGYYNEQFF
TRBD1	TRBV20-1	TRBJ2-1	many	TGCAGTGCTAGAGATCCCGGGACAGGGGGCAGTTTGAATGAGCAGTTCTTC	CSARDPGTGGSLNEQFF
TRBD1	TRBV10-3	TRBJ1-2	.	TGTGCCATAAAGAGGGGCCAGGGGGCCGATTATGGCTACACCTTC	CAIKRGQGADYGYTF
.	TRBV5-1	TRBJ2-3	.	TGCGCCAGCAGCTTGGAGGTCGCAGATACGCAGTATTTT	CASSLEVADTQYF
TRBD2	TRBV9	TRBJ2-3	few	TGTGCCAGCAGCGTCACCCCGGCAAGCGGGGGCACAGATACGCAGTATTTT	CASSVTPASGGTDTQYF
.	TRBV13	TRBJ1-1	.	TGTGCCAGCGGAGACAGCATGAACACTGAAGCTTTCTTT	CASGDSMNTEAFF
TRBD1	TRBV9	TRBJ1-2	.	TGTGCCAGCAGCCCCCGGGACAGGGCAGTCGGGTTGGATGGCTACACCTTC	CASSPRDRAVGLDGYTF
.	TRBV10-3	TRBJ2-7	few	TGTGCCATCAGGATGGATAGAGCGTACGAGCAGTACTTC	CAIRMDRAYEQYF
TRBD2	TRBV6-5	TRBJ2-7	few	TGTGCCAGCAGGTTGGGACTAGCGGGGGTTGAGCAGTACTTC	CASRLGLAGVEQYF